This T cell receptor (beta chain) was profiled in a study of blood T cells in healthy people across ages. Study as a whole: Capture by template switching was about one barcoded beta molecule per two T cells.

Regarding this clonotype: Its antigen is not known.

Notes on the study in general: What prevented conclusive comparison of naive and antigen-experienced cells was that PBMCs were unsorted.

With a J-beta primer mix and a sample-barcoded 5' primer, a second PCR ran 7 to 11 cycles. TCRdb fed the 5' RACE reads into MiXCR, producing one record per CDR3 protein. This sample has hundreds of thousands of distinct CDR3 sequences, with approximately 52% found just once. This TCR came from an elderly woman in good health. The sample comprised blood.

CDR3 region: CASSQAKNTGELFF. CDR3 nucleotides: TGCGCCAGCAGCCAAGCGAAGAACACCGGGGAGCTGTTTTTT. V usage is TRBV4-1 and J usage is TRBJ2-2, with no clear D. Trimming removed 1 base at V and 1 base at J, with 4 bases between. Germline CDR1 MGHRA, CDR2 YSYEKL. CDR3 length equals 14 residues.